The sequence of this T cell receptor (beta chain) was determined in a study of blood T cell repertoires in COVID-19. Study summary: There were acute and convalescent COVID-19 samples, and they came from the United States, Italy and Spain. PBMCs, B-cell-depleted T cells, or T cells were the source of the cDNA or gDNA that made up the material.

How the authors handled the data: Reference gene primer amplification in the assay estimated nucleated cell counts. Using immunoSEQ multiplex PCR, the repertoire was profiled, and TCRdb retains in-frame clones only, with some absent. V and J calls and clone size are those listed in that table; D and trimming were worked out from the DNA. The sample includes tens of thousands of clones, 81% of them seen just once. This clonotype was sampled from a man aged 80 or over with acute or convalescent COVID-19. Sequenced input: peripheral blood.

The CDR3: CASSPSGGVLADTQYF. CDR3 coding DNA: TGTGCCAGCAGCCCTTCGGGAGGGGTTCTAGCAGATACGCAGTATTTT. The chain links TRBV4-2 to TRBJ2-3, with 8 bases lining up with TRBD2. The CDR3 runs to 16 residues. CDR1 is LGHNA, CDR2 YNFKEQ, per germline. After removal of 4 bases from V and 4 bases from J, the junction contained 10 bases not matched to a gene.